Below, one T cell receptor (beta chain) is given with its context. What it binds is not known. Other nucleotide sequences in the sample specify the same CDR3. The CDR3 contains 14 residues. V dropped 6 bases and J dropped 2; count of bases not matched to a gene: 3. In germline, CDR1 is MNHEY, CDR2 SVGAGI. These data are taken from a study of OX40 agonist ivuxolimab in advanced cancers. The overall study: Dose-escalation patients suffered from hepatocellular carcinoma, melanoma, renal cell or head and neck cancer.

Profiling relied on immunoSEQ multiplex PCR, and the TCRdb table lists in-frame clones only, not all of them. The table includes tens of thousands of clones, about 81% detected once. Overall study results and limits: The study observed clonal expansion of CD4+ and CD8+ blood T cells by week 6 at 0.1 to 3.0 mg/kg.

The J gene is TRBJ1-5, the V gene TRBV6-5; 8 nucleotides match TRBD1. This clonotype was obtained from an adult with an advanced solid tumor such as melanoma, head and neck, liver or kidney cancer. Here the sequenced sample was CD4+ or CD8+ T cells sorted from blood, taken in a trial of the OX40 agonist ivuxolimab. The CDR3 region has the DNA TGTGCCAGCAGAAAGGGACAGGGCAATCAGCCCCAGCATTTT. Its protein product is CASRKGQGNQPQHF.